This T cell receptor (beta chain) was captured by sequencing in a study of beta chain features in type 1 diabetes. Every isolated RNA sample was fully reverse transcribed, so sequencing captured expressed TCRB transcripts. Measured with immunoSEQ multiplex PCR; TCRdb has only the in-frame clones, and not every one. The table includes hundreds of thousands of clones, 17% detected once. Sorted CD4+ subsets: naive, central memory, regulatory, stem cell-like memory (CD45RO/CCR7/CD25/CD127/CD95/CD27 panel). CDR1 and CDR2 from the germline V gene are SGHTA and FQGNSA. This CDR3 is 16 amino acids long. With 0 bases clipped from V and 5 bases from J, the junction kept 6 bases outside the gene matches.

Sequenced material: naive CD4+ T cells from blood. V is TRBV7-2 and J is TRBJ2-3, with 9 bases that match TRBD2. The TCR sequence derives from a young woman in good health. The DNA for the CDR3 is TGTGCCAGCAGCTTAGCCCTAGCGGGATCAGGAGATACGCAGTATTTT. Its protein is CASSLALAGSGDTQYF.